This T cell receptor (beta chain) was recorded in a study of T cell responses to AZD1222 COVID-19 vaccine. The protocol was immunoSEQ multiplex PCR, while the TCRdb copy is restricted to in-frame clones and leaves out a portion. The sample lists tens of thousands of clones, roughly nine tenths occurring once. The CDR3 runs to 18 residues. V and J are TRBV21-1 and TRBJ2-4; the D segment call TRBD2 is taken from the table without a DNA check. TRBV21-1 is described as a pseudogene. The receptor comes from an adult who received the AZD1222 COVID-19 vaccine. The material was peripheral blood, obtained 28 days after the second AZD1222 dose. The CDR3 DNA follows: TGTGCCAGCAGCGACCCCACGGGGGAGCAGACAGCCAAAAACATTCAGTACTTC. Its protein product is CASSDPTGEQTAKNIQYF.